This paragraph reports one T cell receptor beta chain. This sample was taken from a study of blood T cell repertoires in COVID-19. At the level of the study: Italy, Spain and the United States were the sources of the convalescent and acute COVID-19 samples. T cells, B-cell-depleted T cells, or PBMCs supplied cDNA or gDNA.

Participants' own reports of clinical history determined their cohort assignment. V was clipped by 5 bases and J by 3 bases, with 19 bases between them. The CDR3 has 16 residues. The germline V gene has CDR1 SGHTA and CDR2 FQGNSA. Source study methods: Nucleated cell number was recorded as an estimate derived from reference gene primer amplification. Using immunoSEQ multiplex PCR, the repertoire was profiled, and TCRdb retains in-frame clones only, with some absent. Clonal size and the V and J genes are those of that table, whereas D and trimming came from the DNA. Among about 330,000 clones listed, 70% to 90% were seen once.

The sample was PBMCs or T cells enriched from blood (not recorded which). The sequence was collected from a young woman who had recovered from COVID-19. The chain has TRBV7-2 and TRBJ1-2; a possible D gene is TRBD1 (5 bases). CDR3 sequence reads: CASSTRRGWGDYGYTF. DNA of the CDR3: TGTGCCAGCAGCACCCGACGGGGTTGGGGGGACTATGGCTACACCTTC.